This T cell receptor beta chain was recovered during a study of shared clonotypes between healthy human individuals. In the study overall: CD4 naive and memory got three plates each, CD8 naive two, CD8 memory one.

TCRdb keeps only in-frame clones here, not all; method: immunoSEQ multiplex PCR. The data show around 640,000 clones, roughly 96% seen once. With V trimmed by 3 bases and J by 5 bases, 4 bases remained unmatched. This CDR3 is built from 15 residues. Per germline, CDR1 MGHRA and CDR2 YSYEKL. CD45RO-negative cells were positively selected for CCR7, leaving out terminally differentiated effector memory CD45RA+ cells. There were no recent acute infections or vaccinations among the donors, who were healthy HIV-negative adults. This sequence was found in a woman aged 25 to 39 in good health. The rearrangement joins TRBV4-1 to TRBJ2-1; 10 bases align to TRBD2. Input material: naive CD8+ T cells sorted from blood. The DNA of the CDR3 is TGCGCCAGCAGCCATAGCGGGAGGACTAACAATGAGCAGTTCTTC. It yields the protein CASSHSGRTNNEQFF.